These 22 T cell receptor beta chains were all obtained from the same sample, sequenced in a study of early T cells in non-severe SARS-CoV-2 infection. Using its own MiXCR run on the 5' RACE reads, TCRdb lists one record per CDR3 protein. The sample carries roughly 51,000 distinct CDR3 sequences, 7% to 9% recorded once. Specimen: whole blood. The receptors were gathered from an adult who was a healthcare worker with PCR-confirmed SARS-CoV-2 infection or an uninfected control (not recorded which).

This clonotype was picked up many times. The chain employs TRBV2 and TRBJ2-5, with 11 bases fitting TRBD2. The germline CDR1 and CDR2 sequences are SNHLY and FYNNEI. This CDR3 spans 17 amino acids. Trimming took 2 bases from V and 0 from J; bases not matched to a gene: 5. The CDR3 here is CASSEPRLAGYQETQYF. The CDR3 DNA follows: TGTGCCAGCAGTGAACCTCGACTAGCGGGGTACCAAGAGACCCAGTACTTC.

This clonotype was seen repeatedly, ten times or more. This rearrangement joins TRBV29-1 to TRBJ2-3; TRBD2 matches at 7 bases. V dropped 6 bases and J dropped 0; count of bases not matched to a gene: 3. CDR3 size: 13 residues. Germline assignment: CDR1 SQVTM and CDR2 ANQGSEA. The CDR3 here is CSVISGSTDTQYF. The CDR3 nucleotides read TGCAGCGTCATTAGCGGGAGCACAGATACGCAGTATTTT.

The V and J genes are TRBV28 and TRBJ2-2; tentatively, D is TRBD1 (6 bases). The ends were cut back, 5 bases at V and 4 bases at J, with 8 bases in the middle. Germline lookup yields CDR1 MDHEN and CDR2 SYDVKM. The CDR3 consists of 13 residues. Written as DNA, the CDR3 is TGTGCCAGCAGTGGGGACACCACCGGGGAGCTGTTTTTT. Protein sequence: CASSGDTTGELFF. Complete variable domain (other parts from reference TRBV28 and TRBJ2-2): DVKVTQSSRYLVKRTGEKVFLECVQDMDHENMFWYRQDPGLGLRLIYFSYDVKMKEKGDIPEGYSVSREKKERFSLILESASTNQTSMYLCASSGDTTGELFFGEGSRLTVL.

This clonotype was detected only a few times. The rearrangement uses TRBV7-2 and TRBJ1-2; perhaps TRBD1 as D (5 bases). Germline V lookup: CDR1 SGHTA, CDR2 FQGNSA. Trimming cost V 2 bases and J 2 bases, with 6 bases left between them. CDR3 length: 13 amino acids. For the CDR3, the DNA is TGTGCCAGCAGCTTACGGGGCAACTATGGCTACACCTTC. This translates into CASSLRGNYGYTF.

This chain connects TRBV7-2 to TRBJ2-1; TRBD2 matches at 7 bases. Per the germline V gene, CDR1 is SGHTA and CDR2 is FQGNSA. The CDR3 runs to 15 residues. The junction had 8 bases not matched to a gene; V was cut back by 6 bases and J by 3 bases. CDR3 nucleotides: TGTGCCAGCAGTTCGGGACTAACCTTCTACAATGAGCAGTTCTTC. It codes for CASSSGLTFYNEQFF.

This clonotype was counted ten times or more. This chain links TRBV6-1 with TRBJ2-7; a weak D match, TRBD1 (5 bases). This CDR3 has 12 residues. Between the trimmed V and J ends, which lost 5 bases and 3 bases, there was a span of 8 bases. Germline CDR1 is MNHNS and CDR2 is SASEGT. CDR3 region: CASSIDSYEQYF. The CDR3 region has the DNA TGTGCCAGCAGTATAGACAGCTACGAGCAGTACTTC.

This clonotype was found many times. The CDR3 is CASSLGQGDNQPQHF. The CDR3 nucleotides are TGCGCCAGCAGCTTGGGGCAGGGAGACAATCAGCCCCAGCATTTT. The chain combines TRBV5-1 with TRBJ1-5; the D gene is possibly TRBD1 (5 bases). This CDR3 has 15 amino acids. V was cut by 0 bases and J by 3 bases, with 10 bases left in between. Germline V lookup: CDR1 SGHRS, CDR2 YFSETQ.

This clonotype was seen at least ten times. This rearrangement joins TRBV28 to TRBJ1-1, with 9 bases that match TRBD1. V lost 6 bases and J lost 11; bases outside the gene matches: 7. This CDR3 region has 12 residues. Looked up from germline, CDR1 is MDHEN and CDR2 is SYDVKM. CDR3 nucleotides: TGTGCCAGCAGCGTCGGACAGGGGAGTGCTTTCTTT. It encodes CASSVGQGSAFF.

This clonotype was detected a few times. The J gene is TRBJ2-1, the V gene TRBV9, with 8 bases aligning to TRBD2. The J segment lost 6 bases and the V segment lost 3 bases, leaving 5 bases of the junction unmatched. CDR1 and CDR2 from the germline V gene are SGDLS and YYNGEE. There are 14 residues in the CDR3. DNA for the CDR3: TGTGCCAGCAGCGCGGGGGGGTACGCCAATGAGCAGTTCTTC. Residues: CASSAGGYANEQFF.

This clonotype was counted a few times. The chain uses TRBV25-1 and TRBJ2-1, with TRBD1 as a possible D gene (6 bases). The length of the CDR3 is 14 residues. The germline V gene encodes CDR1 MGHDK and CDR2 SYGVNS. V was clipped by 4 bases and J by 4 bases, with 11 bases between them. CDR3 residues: CASSASQGYNEQFF. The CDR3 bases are TGTGCCAGCAGTGCGTCCCAGGGGTACAATGAGCAGTTCTTC.

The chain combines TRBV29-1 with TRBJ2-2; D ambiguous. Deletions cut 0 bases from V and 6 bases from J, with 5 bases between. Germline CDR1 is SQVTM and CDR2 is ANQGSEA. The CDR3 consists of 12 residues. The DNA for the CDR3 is TGCAGCGTTGAAGATACGCCCGGGGAGCTGTTTTTT. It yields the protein CSVEDTPGELFF.

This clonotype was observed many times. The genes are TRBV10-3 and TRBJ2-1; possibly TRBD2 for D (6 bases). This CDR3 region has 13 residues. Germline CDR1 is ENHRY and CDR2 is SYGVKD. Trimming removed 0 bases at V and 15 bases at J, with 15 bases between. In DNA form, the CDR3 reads TGTGCCATCAGTGAGTCCTTGGGGGGATGGTGGTTCTTC. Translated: CAISESLGGWWFF.

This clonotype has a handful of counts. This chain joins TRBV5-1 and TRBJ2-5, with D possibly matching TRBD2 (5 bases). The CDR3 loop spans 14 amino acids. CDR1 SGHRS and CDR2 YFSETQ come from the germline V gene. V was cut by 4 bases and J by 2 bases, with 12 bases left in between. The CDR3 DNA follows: TGCGCCAGCAGCGTCGGACTTCCTCAAGAGACCCAGTACTTC. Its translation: CASSVGLPQETQYF.

The CDR3 sequence is CASSRQPSTDTQYF. CDR3 DNA: TGTGCCAGCAGCCGGCAGCCTAGCACAGATACGCAGTATTTT. The V and J genes are TRBV7-2 and TRBJ2-3; D unclear. Trimming left V 5 bases short and J 0 bases short, with 9 bases between. Germline CDR1 SGHTA, CDR2 FQGNSA. There are 14 residues in the CDR3.

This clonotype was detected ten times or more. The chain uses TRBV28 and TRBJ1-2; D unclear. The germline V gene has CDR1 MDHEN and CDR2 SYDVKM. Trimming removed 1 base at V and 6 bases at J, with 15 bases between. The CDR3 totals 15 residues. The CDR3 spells CASSLFRAGPHGYTF. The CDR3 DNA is TGTGCCAGCAGTTTATTCCGGGCCGGGCCTCATGGCTACACCTTC.

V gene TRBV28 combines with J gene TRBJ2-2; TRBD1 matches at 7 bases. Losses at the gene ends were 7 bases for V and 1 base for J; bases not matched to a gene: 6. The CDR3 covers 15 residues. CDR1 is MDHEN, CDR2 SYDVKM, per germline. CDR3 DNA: TGTGCCAGCACCTCCGGGACAGTGAACACCGGGGAGCTGTTTTTT. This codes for CASTSGTVNTGELFF. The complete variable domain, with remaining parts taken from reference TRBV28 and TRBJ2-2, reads DVKVTQSSRYLVKRTGEKVFLECVQDMDHENMFWYRQDPGLGLRLIYFSYDVKMKEKGDIPEGYSVSREKKERFSLILESASTNQTSMYLCASTSGTVNTGELFFGEGSRLTVL.

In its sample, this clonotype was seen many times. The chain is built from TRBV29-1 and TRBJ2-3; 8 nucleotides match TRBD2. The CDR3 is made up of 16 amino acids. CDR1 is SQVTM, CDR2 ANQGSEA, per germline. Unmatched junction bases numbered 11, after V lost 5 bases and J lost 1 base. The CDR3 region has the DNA TGCAGCGTTTACGGAACTCCAGCGGGGGGCACAGATACGCAGTATTTT. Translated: CSVYGTPAGGTDTQYF.

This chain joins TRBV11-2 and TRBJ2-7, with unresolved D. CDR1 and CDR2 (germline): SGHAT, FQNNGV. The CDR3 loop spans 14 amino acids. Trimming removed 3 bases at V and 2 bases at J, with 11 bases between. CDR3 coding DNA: TGTGCCAGCAGCTTTGGCCTGGGCCCCTACGAGCAGTACTTC. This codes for CASSFGLGPYEQYF.

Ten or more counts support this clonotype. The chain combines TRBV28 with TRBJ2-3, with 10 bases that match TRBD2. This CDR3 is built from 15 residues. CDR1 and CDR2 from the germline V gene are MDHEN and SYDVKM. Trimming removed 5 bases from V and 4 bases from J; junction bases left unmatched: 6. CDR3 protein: CASSQSGGAADTQYF. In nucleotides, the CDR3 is TGTGCCAGCAGTCAAAGCGGGGGGGCGGCAGATACGCAGTATTTT. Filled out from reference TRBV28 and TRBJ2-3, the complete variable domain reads DVKVTQSSRYLVKRTGEKVFLECVQDMDHENMFWYRQDPGLGLRLIYFSYDVKMKEKGDIPEGYSVSREKKERFSLILESASTNQTSMYLCASSQSGGAADTQYFGPGTRLTVL.

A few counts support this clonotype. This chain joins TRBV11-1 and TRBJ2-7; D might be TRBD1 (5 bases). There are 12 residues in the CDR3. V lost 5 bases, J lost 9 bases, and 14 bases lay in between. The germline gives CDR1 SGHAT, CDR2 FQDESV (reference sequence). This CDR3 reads CASSIGHSRQYF. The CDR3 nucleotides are TGTGCCAGCAGCATCGGACACTCTCGGCAGTACTTC.

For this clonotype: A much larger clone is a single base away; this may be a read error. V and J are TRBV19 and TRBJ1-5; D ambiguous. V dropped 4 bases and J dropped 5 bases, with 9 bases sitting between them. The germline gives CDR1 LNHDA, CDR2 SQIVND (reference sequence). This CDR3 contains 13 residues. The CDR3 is CASSSRGYQPQHF. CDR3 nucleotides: TGTGCCAGTAGTAGTCGGGGTTATCAGCCCCAGCATTTT.

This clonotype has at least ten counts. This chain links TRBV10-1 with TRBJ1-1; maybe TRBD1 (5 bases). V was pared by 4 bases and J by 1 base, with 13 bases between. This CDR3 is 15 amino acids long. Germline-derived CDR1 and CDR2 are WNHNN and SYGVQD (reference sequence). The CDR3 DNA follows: TGCGCCAGCAGTGGCCGGGACGTCAGGAACACTGAAGCTTTCTTT. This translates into CASSGRDVRNTEAFF.